A selection of T cell receptor beta chains follows, all from one sample in a study of OX40 agonist ivuxolimab in advanced cancers. The assay was immunoSEQ multiplex PCR, and TCRdb's table has in-frame clones only and misses some. The repertoire holds about 82,000 clones, with about 86% as singletons. The starting material was CD4+ or CD8+ T cells sorted from blood, obtained in a trial of the OX40 agonist ivuxolimab. The receptors were sampled from an adult with an advanced solid tumor such as melanoma, head and neck, liver or kidney cancer. CDR3s include the opening cysteine and the closing phenylalanine or tryptophan. D genes are given only for firm matches. Rows give clone size only sometimes, using once, few, many, or a class for an expanded clone.

CASSLGPGTKFSSYNSPLHF,TGTGCCAGCAGCTTGGGTCCGGGGACAAAGTTTAGCTCCTATAATTCACCCCTCCACTTT,TRBJ1-6,.,TRBV5-4,few
CATSREDRDTGELFF,TGTGCCACCAGCAGAGAGGACAGAGACACCGGGGAGCTGTTTTTT,TRBJ2-2,.,TRBV15,few
CSVEGGSGNTIYF,TGCAGCGTTGAAGGTGGTTCTGGAAACACCATATATTTT,TRBJ1-3,.,TRBV29-1,.
CASSSGQGLYYEQYF,TGTGCCAGCAGCTCCGGACAGGGCCTTTACTACGAGCAGTACTTC,TRBJ2-7,TRBD1,TRBV6-5,.
CASSRAPAAQETQYF,TGTGCCAGCAGTCGGGCCCCTGCGGCTCAAGAGACCCAGTACTTC,TRBJ2-5,.,TRBV5-4,.
CASSKALARGSYNEQFF,TGTGCCAGCAGCAAAGCATTGGCCAGGGGCTCCTACAATGAGCAGTTCTTC,TRBJ2-1,.,TRBV21-1,.
CASSLQGEYEQYF,TGTGCCAGCAGCCTACAGGGAGAGTACGAGCAGTACTTC,TRBJ2-7,.,TRBV7-9,few
CASSGGTNTGELFF,TGTGCCAGCAGTGGCGGGACGAACACCGGGGAGCTGTTTTTT,TRBJ2-2,.,TRBV27,.
CASSARRGYTF,TGTGCCAGCAGCGCTCGTCGGGGCTACACCTTC,TRBJ1-2,.,TRBV7-9,few
CASTRGLASYEQYF,TGTGCCAGCACCCGGGGACTCGCTTCCTACGAGCAGTACTTC,TRBJ2-7,.,TRBV5-4,.
CASSQAGEKLFF,TGCGCCAGCAGCCAAGCAGGGGAAAAACTGTTTTTT,TRBJ1-4,.,TRBV4-1,once
CASSRGPLAFF,TGTGCCAGCAGTCGGGGACCCCTAGCTTTCTTT,TRBJ1-1,.,TRBV11-3,.
CASSLALAGATDTQYF,TGTGCCAGCAGCTTAGCACTAGCGGGAGCCACAGATACGCAGTATTTT,TRBJ2-3,TRBD2,TRBV7-2,.
CASSITGTSVSYEQYF,TGTGCCAGCAGCATAACCGGGACTAGCGTAAGCTACGAGCAGTACTTC,TRBJ2-7,TRBD2,TRBV9,.
CASSSGGDQPQHF,TGTGCCAGCAGCTCGGGGGGGGATCAGCCCCAGCATTTT,TRBJ1-5,.,TRBV7-9,once
CASSFFDGQETQYF,TGTGCCAGCAGCTTCTTCGACGGTCAAGAGACCCAGTACTTC,TRBJ2-5,.,TRBV11-2,few
CASSLAGELFF,TGCGCCAGCAGCTTGGCCGGGGAGCTGTTTTTT,TRBJ2-2,.,TRBV5-1,once
CASSPLRDEQFF,TGTGCCAGCAGCCCCCTTCGCGATGAGCAGTTCTTC,TRBJ2-1,.,TRBV11-2,.
CASSLPGGYEQYF,TGTGCCAGCAGCTTGCCCGGGGGGTACGAGCAGTACTTC,TRBJ2-7,TRBD2,TRBV11-3,.
CASSQEGRGTEAFF,TGCGCCAGCAGCCAAGAGGGAAGGGGGACTGAAGCTTTCTTT,TRBJ1-1,.,TRBV4-3,.
CASSQDAVLFGNSPLHF,TGCGCCAGCAGCCAAGATGCGGTGCTGTTCGGAAATTCACCCCTCCACTTT,TRBJ1-6,.,TRBV4-1,.
CASKAGTEGYTF,TGCGCCAGCAAAGCCGGGACAGAAGGCTACACCTTC,TRBJ1-2,TRBD1,TRBV5-1,.
CASSAGLAGGETQYF,TGTGCCAGCAGCGCGGGACTAGCGGGAGGAGAGACCCAGTACTTC,TRBJ2-5,TRBD2,TRBV9,once
CASSYRGRNQETQYF,TGTGCCAGCAGCTACAGGGGAAGGAACCAAGAGACCCAGTACTTC,TRBJ2-5,TRBD1,TRBV7-8,once
CASSSGDGGQYNEQFF,TGCGCCAGCAGCTCCGGGGACGGGGGCCAGTATAATGAGCAGTTCTTC,TRBJ2-1,.,TRBV5-1,.
CASQTDTQYF,TGTGCCAGCCAGACAGATACGCAGTATTTT,TRBJ2-3,.,TRBV2,.
CATSFGTGLQETQYF,TGTGCCACCAGTTTCGGGACGGGACTCCAAGAGACCCAGTACTTC,TRBJ2-5,.,TRBV15,.
CASSYSSGGRGAEAFF,TGTGCCAGCAGTTACTCGAGCGGGGGGCGCGGTGCTGAAGCTTTCTTT,TRBJ1-1,.,TRBV6-6,.
CASSMFQGGAGYTF,TGTGCCAGTAGTATGTTTCAGGGGGGAGCCGGCTACACCTTC,TRBJ1-2,TRBD1,TRBV19,few
CASTPGQYNSPLHF,TGTGCCAGCACCCCTGGACAGTATAATTCACCCCTCCACTTT,TRBJ1-6,.,TRBV7-2,.
CASSVTGTGRSPLHF,TGTGCCAGCAGTGTAACCGGGACAGGTCGCTCACCCCTCCACTTT,TRBJ1-6,TRBD1,TRBV27,.
CASSLWGYGYTF,TGTGCCAGCAGCTTGTGGGGCTATGGCTACACCTTC,TRBJ1-2,.,TRBV5-6,few
CASSPGQGGTGELFF,TGTGCCAGCAGCCCGGGACAGGGCGGAACCGGGGAGCTGTTTTTT,TRBJ2-2,TRBD1,TRBV7-2,once
CASSTRQGAPNTEAFF,TGTGCCAGCAGCACCCGACAGGGGGCCCCGAACACTGAAGCTTTCTTT,TRBJ1-1,TRBD1,TRBV7-6,once
CAYSQGGAGEQYF,TGTGCCTACTCACAGGGGGGAGCGGGCGAGCAGTACTTC,TRBJ2-7,TRBD1,TRBV30,.
CATRATGVNYGYTF,TGTGCCACCAGGGCGACAGGGGTTAACTATGGCTACACCTTC,TRBJ1-2,TRBD1,TRBV15,.
CASSLAKQGGSGNTIYF,TGCGCCAGCAGCTTGGCCAAGCAGGGAGGCTCTGGAAACACCATATATTTT,TRBJ1-3,.,TRBV5-1,.
CAWSITDEAFF,TGTGCCTGGAGTATTACTGATGAAGCTTTCTTT,TRBJ1-1,.,TRBV30,.
CASSPGVSYEQYF,TGTGCCAGCAGCCCCGGGGTCTCCTACGAGCAGTACTTC,TRBJ2-7,.,TRBV6-6,.